The present T cell receptor beta chain was sequenced within a study of T-cell memory formation after mild COVID-19. TCRdb fed the 5' RACE reads into MiXCR, producing one record per CDR3 protein. Of some 450,000 distinct CDR3 sequences in the sample, 20% were seen once. The sequenced sample consisted of PBMCs or a T cell subset sorted from them (not recorded which). This sequence was found in an adult woman who had mild COVID-19 (a few samples of this study predate the infection). Cell type and time point are not known.

The CDR3 DNA sequence: TGCAGCGTTGAGGGGGCGCGGAACTATGGCTACACCTTC. This encodes CSVEGARNYGYTF. The genes are TRBV29-1 and TRBJ1-2; possibly TRBD1 for D (6 bases). The germline CDR1 and CDR2 sequences are SQVTM and ANQGSEA. Trimming took 3 bases from V and 2 from J, leaving 10 bases between them. CDR3 size: 13 residues.